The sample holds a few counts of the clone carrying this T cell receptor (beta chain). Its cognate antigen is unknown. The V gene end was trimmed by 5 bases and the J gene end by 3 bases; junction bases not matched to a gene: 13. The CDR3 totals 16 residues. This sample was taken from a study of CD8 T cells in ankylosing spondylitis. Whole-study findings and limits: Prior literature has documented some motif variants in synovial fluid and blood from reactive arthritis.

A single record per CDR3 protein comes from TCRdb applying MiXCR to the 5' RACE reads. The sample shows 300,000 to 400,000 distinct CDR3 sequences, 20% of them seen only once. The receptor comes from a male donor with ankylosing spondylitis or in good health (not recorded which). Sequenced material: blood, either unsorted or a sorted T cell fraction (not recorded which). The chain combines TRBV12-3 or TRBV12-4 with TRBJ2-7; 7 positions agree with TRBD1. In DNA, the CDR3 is TGTGCCAGCAGTCCCAGCGCAGGTGACAGGGACTACGAGCAGTACTTC. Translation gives CASSPSAGDRDYEQYF.